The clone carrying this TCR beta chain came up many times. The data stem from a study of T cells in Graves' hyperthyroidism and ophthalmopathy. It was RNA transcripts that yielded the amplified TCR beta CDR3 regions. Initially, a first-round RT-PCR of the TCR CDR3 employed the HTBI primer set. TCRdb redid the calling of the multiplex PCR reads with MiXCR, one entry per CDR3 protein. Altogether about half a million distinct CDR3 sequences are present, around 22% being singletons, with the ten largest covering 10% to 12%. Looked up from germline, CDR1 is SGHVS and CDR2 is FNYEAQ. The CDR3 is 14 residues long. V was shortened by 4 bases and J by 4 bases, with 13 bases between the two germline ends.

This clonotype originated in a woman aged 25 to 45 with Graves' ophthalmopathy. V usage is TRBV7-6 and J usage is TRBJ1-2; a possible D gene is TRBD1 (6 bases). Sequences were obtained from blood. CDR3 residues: CASSSLGTLYGYTF. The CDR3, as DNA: TGTGCCAGCAGCTCCCTGGGGACACTCTATGGCTACACCTTC.